This TCR beta chain was found in a study of blood T cell repertoires in COVID-19. Whole-study context: PBMCs, B-cell-depleted T cells, or T cells were the source of the cDNA or gDNA that made up the material.

Recruits, aged roughly 18 to 100 years, lived in 24 US areas. Exposed participants came across a COVID-19 case within 2 weeks before study entry. CDR1 SQVTM and CDR2 ANQGSEA come from the germline V gene. With 6 bases clipped from V and 4 bases from J, the junction kept 22 bases outside the gene matches. The CDR3 is 19 residues long. Using immunoSEQ multiplex PCR, the repertoire was profiled, and TCRdb retains in-frame clones only, with some absent. The data contain a few hundred thousand clones, roughly 88% of them singletons. This sequence joins TRBV29-1 and TRBJ2-2; 8 positions match TRBD1. Sequencing used PBMCs or T cells enriched from blood (not recorded which). This TCR was recovered from a woman aged 18-35 years who had been exposed to COVID-19. CDR3 DNA: TGCAGCGTCACGAACTCCGGGACAGGCCCTTTTTTGAGCACCGGGGAGCTGTTTTTT. Encoded protein: CSVTNSGTGPFLSTGELFF.